This is a list of T cell receptor beta chains from one sample in a study of T cells in Graves' hyperthyroidism and ophthalmopathy. TCRdb ran MiXCR on the multiplex PCR reads and lists one entry per CDR3 protein. The table shows around 250,000 distinct CDR3 sequences, with around 25% occurring only once. What was sequenced was blood. These receptors were taken from a woman between 40 and 50 years old with Graves' ophthalmopathy. Both conserved end residues are part of each CDR3. The D gene is left open where the match is weak. Some rows have no size entry. The others give once, few or many, or a class for an expanded clone.

>many|TRBJ1-3|.|TRBV28
TGTGCCAGCAGTTTATCGGGGCAGGGAGGTTTCGGAAACACCATATATTTT
CASSLSGQGGFGNTIYF
>.|TRBJ2-2|TRBD2|TRBV6-1
TGTGCCAGCAGTCCGACTAGCGGGAGTGGGTACACCGGGGAGCTGTTTTTT
CASSPTSGSGYTGELFF
>many|TRBJ2-7|.|TRBV7-9
TGTGCCAGCAGCCCCCCTGGATTAGCAAGTTACGAGCAGTACTTC
CASSPPGLASYEQYF
>many|TRBJ2-7|.|TRBV2
TGTGCCAGCAGTGACTGGGGAGCCTCCTACGAGCAGTACTTC
CASSDWGASYEQYF
>many|TRBJ2-2|.|TRBV5-1
TGCGCCAGCAGCCTTGGATTCGGACCCGGGGAGCTGTTTTTT
CASSLGFGPGELFF
>few|TRBJ2-6|TRBD2|TRBV18
TGTGCCAGCTCACCCGGGCTAGCGGAGATCTCTGGGGCCAACGTCCTGACTTTC
CASSPGLAEISGANVLTF
>many|TRBJ1-1|.|TRBV11-2
TGTGCCAGCAGCTGGGGACTCTCGAACACTGAAGCTTTCTTT
CASSWGLSNTEAFF
>.|TRBJ2-7|TRBD2|TRBV28
TGTGCCAGCAGTCCCAGACCCCCGGGACTAGTCTCCCGCGAGCAGTACTTC
CASSPRPPGLVSREQYF
>.|TRBJ1-3|TRBD1|TRBV11-2
TGTGGCAGCAGCCTGGGACAGGGGGCGGGAAACACCATATATTTT
CGSSLGQGAGNTIYF
>many|TRBJ2-7|TRBD1|TRBV5-1
TGCGCCAGCACTCCCGGGACAGGGATCTACGAGCAGTACTTC
CASTPGTGIYEQYF
>many|TRBJ2-7|TRBD1|TRBV4-2
TGTGCCAGCAGCCAAGATCTGGGACAGGAGCCCTCCTACGAGCAGTACTTC
CASSQDLGQEPSYEQYF
>many|TRBJ2-7|TRBD2|TRBV7-3
TGTGCCAGCAGCCCCTTACTCGGGACTAGCGGGAGGAGCTCCTACGAGCAGTACTTC
CASSPLLGTSGRSSYEQYF
>.|TRBJ1-5|.|TRBV12-3/TRBV12-4
TGTGCCAGCAGTTTCTTTACAGGGCAGGATCAGCCCCAGCATTTT
CASSFFTGQDQPQHF
>many|TRBJ2-2|TRBD2|TRBV6-1
TGTGCCAGCATGGCGGGAGCGACCGGGGAGCTGTTTTTT
CASMAGATGELFF
>many|TRBJ1-6|.|TRBV2
TGTGCCAGCGTGGATGATGGGGGGCGAGGGTCACCCCTCCACTTT
CASVDDGGRGSPLHF
>.|TRBJ2-5|TRBD1|TRBV7-4
TGTGCCAGCAGCCCGGCCCAGGGGGCGCACGAGACCCAGTACTTC
CASSPAQGAHETQYF
>many|TRBJ1-3|TRBD1|TRBV28
TGTGCCAGCTCCACAGGGGGCATAGCTGGAAACACCATATATTTT
CASSTGGIAGNTIYF
>.|TRBJ2-5|TRBD1|TRBV11-2
TGTGCCAGCAGCCCGGGGGACAGGGGCGCAGGAGAGACCCAGTACTTC
CASSPGDRGAGETQYF
>.|TRBJ2-3|.|TRBV19
TGTGCCAGTAGTATGAACCCTCGCATCACAGATACGCAGTATTTT
CASSMNPRITDTQYF
>many|TRBJ2-4|.|TRBV12-3/TRBV12-4
TGTGCCAGCAGTCCACCTCCCGGGACAGCCAAAAACATTCAGTACTTC
CASSPPPGTAKNIQYF
>.|TRBJ1-2|.|TRBV6-1
TGTGCCAGCAGTAGGGGGAATGACTATGGCTACACCTTC
CASSRGNDYGYTF
>.|TRBJ2-5|TRBD2|TRBV11-2
TGTGCCAGCAGCTCATCACTTGGGACTAGCGATCAAGAGACCCAGTACTTC
CASSSSLGTSDQETQYF
>few|TRBJ2-2|.|TRBV4-2
TGTGCCAGCAGAGACCCCGGGACTACCGGGGAGCTGTTTTTT
CASRDPGTTGELFF
>many|TRBJ1-1|.|TRBV3-1
TGTGCCAGCAGCCAAAGGGGAGACGGGGACACTGAAGCTTTCTTT
CASSQRGDGDTEAFF
>many|TRBJ1-3|.|TRBV28
TGTGCCAGCTCGCCTTTTGGAAACACCATATATTTT
CASSPFGNTIYF
>many|TRBJ2-7|.|TRBV4-1
TGCGCCAGCAGCCAAGAGGAGACCCGCTCCTACGAGCAGTACTTC
CASSQEETRSYEQYF
>.|TRBJ1-3|.|TRBV6-2/TRBV6-3
TGTGCCAGCAGTTACTTGATAGGGACCGGAACCTCTGGAAACACCATATATTTT
CASSYLIGTGTSGNTIYF
>many|TRBJ2-2|.|TRBV25-1
TGTGCCAGCAGTGAGGCAGGGTGGGGGGAGCTGTTTTTT
CASSEAGWGELFF
>.|TRBJ2-7|TRBD2|TRBV4-1
TGCGCCAGCAGCCAAGCCGGGACTACCGGTGACGAGCAGTACTTC
CASSQAGTTGDEQYF
>.|TRBJ2-5|.|TRBV28
TGTGCCAGCAGTTTCCCGACGGGACACCAAGAGACCCAGTACTTC
CASSFPTGHQETQYF
>many|TRBJ2-1|.|TRBV10-2
TGCGCCAGCAGTGAGTCGCCTCCCGCCTACAATGAGCAGTTCTTC
CASSESPPAYNEQFF
>many|TRBJ2-3|TRBD2|TRBV10-3
TGTGCCACCAGGACTAGCGGGATCGCAGATACGCAGTATTTT
CATRTSGIADTQYF
>many|TRBJ1-2|.|TRBV7-9
TGTGCCAGCAGCAGAGACAGTTTCACGTTCTATGGCTACACCTTC
CASSRDSFTFYGYTF
>many|TRBJ2-5|.|TRBV20-1
TGCAGTGCTACCCAGGGGGGAGTAGGTGAAGAGACCCAGTACTTC
CSATQGGVGEETQYF
>few|TRBJ2-7|.|TRBV12-3/TRBV12-4
TGTGCCAGCAGTTTTCCCCCTGGCGAGCAGTACTTC
CASSFPPGEQYF
>.|TRBJ1-5|.|TRBV6-1
TGTGCCAGCAGTGCCTCGGACAGTTATGGTCAGCCCCAGCATTTT
CASSASDSYGQPQHF
>many|TRBJ1-3|.|TRBV6-5
TGTGCCAGCAGTTACAGAGGTTCCTCTGGAAACACCATATATTTT
CASSYRGSSGNTIYF
>.|TRBJ2-7|.|TRBV6-5
TGTGCCAGCAGTTACGGTCAGGCCGGCTACGAGCAGTACTTC
CASSYGQAGYEQYF
>few|TRBJ2-4|.|TRBV30
TGTGCCTGCAGTGCGGGGGCGGGAAACATTCAGTACTTC
CACSAGAGNIQYF
>once|TRBJ2-2|.|TRBV6-1
TGTGCCAGCAGTGATCCCGGGACATTGAACACCGGGGAGCTGTTTTTT
CASSDPGTLNTGELFF
>.|TRBJ2-5|.|TRBV20-1
TGCAGTGCTACTGGAGAGACCCAGTACTTC
CSATGETQYF
>.|TRBJ1-1|.|TRBV12-3/TRBV12-4
TGTGCCAGCAGTTTACGGTGGGTGGGCCGGACATCTTATCGTGGCACTGAAGCTTTCTTT
CASSLRWVGRTSYRGTEAFF
>.|TRBJ2-5|.|TRBV7-2
TGTGCCAGCAGCCAGGACAGCCAATTGTACCAAGAGACCCAGTACTTC
CASSQDSQLYQETQYF
>many|TRBJ2-7|.|TRBV11-2
TGTGCCAGCCGGTTAGACTGGGACAACTCCTACGAGCAGTACTTC
CASRLDWDNSYEQYF
>.|TRBJ2-7|TRBD1|TRBV28
TGTGCCAGCAGGGCGACAGGGGACGAGCAGTACTTC
CASRATGDEQYF
>many|TRBJ2-7|.|TRBV27
TGTGCCAGCAGCCCTATTGAGGCCTACGAGCAGTACTTC
CASSPIEAYEQYF
>many|TRBJ2-7|TRBD2|TRBV20-1
TGCAGTGCTAGAGACCTCCGGACTAGCGGAGTTTACGAGCAGTACTTC
CSARDLRTSGVYEQYF